Shown below are 22 T cell receptor beta chains from a single sample sequenced in a study of blood T cell repertoires in COVID-19. TCRdb's copy holds only in-frame clones and misses some; the assay was immunoSEQ multiplex PCR. Here the sample spans roughly 240,000 clones, 85% to 90% being singletons. Specimen: PBMCs or T cells enriched from blood (not recorded which). The source is a man aged 50 or older who had been exposed to COVID-19.

The chain couples TRBV27 to TRBJ1-2; TRBD1 matches 7 bases. The germline gives CDR1 MNHEY, CDR2 SMNVEV (reference sequence). The CDR3 has 15 amino acids. The J segment lost 8 bases and the V segment lost 8 bases, leaving 17 bases of the junction unmatched. The CDR3 coding sequence is TGTGCCAGCCGCTCCCTGGGGACAGCGACCAACGGCTACACCTTC. Translation gives CASRSLGTATNGYTF.

The rearrangement joins TRBV13 to TRBJ1-2; 8 nucleotides agree with TRBD1. The trim removed 5 bases at V and 2 bases at J, leaving 1 base unmatched. CDR1 and CDR2 (germline): PRHDT, FYEKMQ (reference sequence). This CDR3 comprises 13 residues. CDR3 sequence (DNA): TGTGCCAGCAGCCGGGACAGGAACTATGGCTACACCTTC. Translating it yields CASSRDRNYGYTF.

V usage is TRBV11-3 and J usage is TRBJ2-7, with unresolved D. Trimming stripped 4 bases from V and 3 bases from J, with 4 bases between. The CDR3 covers 11 residues. Looked up from germline, CDR1 is SGHNT and CDR2 is YENEEA. The DNA for the CDR3 is TGTGCCAGCAGCTCTAACTACGAGCAGTACGTC. The encoded protein is CASSSNYEQYV.

The chain uses TRBV10-3 and TRBJ1-3; 10 bases map to TRBD1. The trim removed 4 bases at V and 0 bases at J, leaving 3 bases unmatched. The germline V gene has CDR1 ENHRY and CDR2 SYGVKD. The CDR3 is 16 amino acids. CDR3 nucleotide sequence: TGTGCCATCAGTGGTGGACAGGGGGTCTCTGGAAACACCATATATTTT. Translation: CAISGGQGVSGNTIYF.

The V call is TRBV5-1, the J call TRBJ1-2; D possibly corresponds to TRBD1 (5 bases). The CDR3 has 14 amino acids. Germline V gene sequence: CDR1 SGHRS, CDR2 YFSETQ. V lost 0 bases and J lost 1, with 7 bases in between. This chain's CDR3 is CASSLGQINYGYTF. CDR3 DNA sequence: TGCGCCAGCAGCTTGGGACAGATTAACTATGGCTACACCTTC.

The chain joins TRBV7-3 to TRBJ2-3, with 7 bases that match TRBD1. Trimming took 5 bases from V and 4 from J; bases not matched to a gene: 3. This CDR3 has 13 residues. The germline CDR1 and CDR2 sequences are SGHTA and FQGTGA. CDR3 DNA: TGTGCCAGCAGCACAGGGGTGGCAGATACGCAGTATTTT. Amino acids: CASSTGVADTQYF.

V is TRBV4-1 and J is TRBJ2-1, with D perhaps TRBD1 (6 bases). CDR3 length: 15 amino acids. Germline assignment: CDR1 MGHRA and CDR2 YSYEKL. V was shortened by 3 bases and J by 7 bases, with 16 bases between the two germline ends. CDR3 sequence: CASSQGLGGGNEQFF. Written as DNA, the CDR3 is TGCGCCAGCAGCCAGGGCCTTGGGGGCGGAAATGAGCAGTTCTTC.

The CDR3 here is CASSLSPGQGYGYTF. In DNA form, the CDR3 reads TGTGCCAGCAGTTTATCCCCCGGACAGGGCTATGGCTACACCTTC. The chain is built from TRBV28 and TRBJ1-2; 8 bases are shared with TRBD1. Germline-derived CDR1 and CDR2 are MDHEN and SYDVKM. Unmatched junction bases numbered 5, after V lost 1 base and J lost 4 bases. This CDR3 comprises 15 residues.

This clone has just a few counts. One end of the junction does not line up with germline, which may come from a read error. CDR3 protein: CATSDFGTGFHF. CDR3 in DNA: TGTGCCACCAGTGATTTCGGGACAGGGTTTCACTTC. V is TRBV24-1 and J is TRBJ2-5, with 9 nucleotides matching TRBD1. The CDR3 covers 12 residues. Germline lookup yields CDR1 KGHDR and CDR2 SFDVKD.

This chain connects TRBV7-2 to TRBJ1-2; the D is unclear. The V gene's germline CDR1 is SGHTA and CDR2 FQGNSA. Trimming shortened V by 4 bases and J by 4 bases, and 10 bases separated the two germline ends. The CDR3 is 13 residues long. CDR3 bases: TGTGCCAGCAGCTCTCAGGTCTCCTATGGCTACACCTTC. Its translation is CASSSQVSYGYTF.

The chain employs TRBV7-8 and TRBJ1-6; D remains ambiguous. CDR1 SGHVS and CDR2 FQNEAQ come from the germline V gene. The CDR3 length is 16 residues. The V and J ends lost 1 base and 0 bases respectively, with 7 bases between them. Here the CDR3 DNA reads TGTGCCAGCAGCTTAGTGGGCAGCTCCTATAATTCACCCCTCCACTTT. Protein: CASSLVGSSYNSPLHF.

J is TRBJ1-1 and V is TRBV5-1, with 9 bases that match TRBD1. V was pared by 2 bases and J by 6 bases, with 2 bases of the junction left unmatched. The germline gives CDR1 SGHRS, CDR2 YFSETQ. There are 13 residues in the CDR3. CDR3 in amino acids: CASSLQGAPEAFF. The CDR3, as DNA: TGCGCCAGCAGCTTACAGGGGGCCCCTGAAGCTTTCTTT.

V is TRBV28 and J is TRBJ1-2; no reliable D call. The ends were cut back, 6 bases at V and 8 bases at J, with 16 bases in the middle. Germline CDR1 MDHEN, CDR2 SYDVKM. This CDR3 contains 13 residues. The CDR3 here is CASSQTGTQGYTF. For the CDR3, the DNA is TGTGCCAGCAGCCAGACTGGAACTCAAGGCTACACCTTC.

V gene TRBV29-1 combines with J gene TRBJ2-3; D is perhaps TRBD2 (5 bases). The length of the CDR3 is 13 residues. Germline-derived CDR1 and CDR2 are SQVTM and ANQGSEA. Trimming left V 3 bases short and J 1 base short, with 8 bases between. CDR3 in DNA: TGCAGCGTTGATACCGGGGGCACAGATACGCAGTATTTT. The encoded protein is CSVDTGGTDTQYF.

This chain uses TRBV6-2 or TRBV6-3 with TRBJ1-1, with TRBD1 identical over 7 bases. Germline CDR1 MNHEY, CDR2 SVGEGT. The CDR3 contains 16 residues. With V trimmed by 6 bases and J by 3 bases, 13 bases remained unmatched. The CDR3 DNA reads as TGTGCCAGCAGCCCTCGGAGGGGGCGTATGGACACTGAAGCTTTCTTT. Its translation is CASSPRRGRMDTEAFF.

V and J are TRBV10-3 and TRBJ1-2; D not resolved. CDR1 ENHRY and CDR2 SYGVKD come from the germline V gene. V was pared by 2 bases and J by 2 bases, with 15 bases between. The CDR3 sequence is 16 residues long. The CDR3 region has the DNA TGTGCCATCAGTGAGAGCGTAGTGACCTACAACTATGGCTACACCTTC. It encodes CAISESVVTYNYGYTF.

The chain combines TRBV29-1 with TRBJ2-5; D unresolved. Germline CDR1 and CDR2: SQVTM and ANQGSEA. There are 12 residues in the CDR3. Trimming removed 3 bases at V and 0 bases at J, with 5 bases between. The CDR3 here is CSVDTHQETQYF. The CDR3 DNA follows: TGCAGCGTTGACACACACCAAGAGACCCAGTACTTC. The variable domain in full, completed from reference TRBV29-1 and TRBJ2-5, reads SAVISQKPSRDICQRGTSLTIQCQVDSQVTMMFWYRQQPGQSLTLIATANQGSEATYESGFVIDKFPISRPNLTFSTLTVSNMSPEDSSIYLCSVDTHQETQYFGPGTRLLVL.

This chain joins TRBV18 and TRBJ1-1, with a weak D call TRBD1 (6 bases). The CDR3 covers 14 residues. The germline V and J ends were trimmed by 4 bases and 0 bases, with 9 bases remaining between them. Germline CDR1 and CDR2: KGHSH and LQKENI. CDR3 residues: CASSQGQLNTEAFF. The CDR3, as DNA: TGTGCCAGCTCACAGGGACAACTGAACACTGAAGCTTTCTTT.

The chain joins TRBV28 to TRBJ1-5, with D tentatively TRBD1 (5 bases). This CDR3 region has 20 residues. V lost 8 bases to trimming and J lost 0 bases, with 29 bases between them. Germline V lookup: CDR1 MDHEN, CDR2 SYDVKM. The CDR3 nucleotides read TGTGCCAGCCTTAACCTACCCCGGACACACCTCAAATATAGCAATCAGCCCCAGCATTTT. It encodes CASLNLPRTHLKYSNQPQHF.

The chain carries TRBV20-1 and TRBJ2-1; 8 bases match TRBD2. Germline V lookup: CDR1 DFQATT, CDR2 SNEGSKA (reference sequence). V was pared by 3 bases and J by 14 bases, with 15 bases of the junction left unmatched. CDR3 length: 14 amino acids. This CDR3 is CSASTDGREEWEFF. Written as DNA, the CDR3 is TGCAGTGCTAGTACGGACGGGAGGGAGGAGTGGGAGTTCTTC.

The V gene is TRBV6-5, the J gene TRBJ1-6, with D unresolved. The CDR3 has 15 residues. Trimming took 7 bases from V and 4 from J, leaving 14 bases between them. Germline CDR1 reads MNHEY; CDR2 reads SVGAGI. This CDR3 reads CASTPVTLYNSPLHF. In nucleotides, the CDR3 is TGTGCCAGCACCCCGGTCACACTATATAATTCACCCCTCCACTTT.

This clone was seen just once. The chain has TRBV10-2 and TRBJ1-2, with TRBD1 matching 8 bases. The CDR3 has 13 residues. The V segment lost 2 bases and the J segment 4 bases; nucleotides outside the gene matches: 0. Germline CDR1 and CDR2: WSHSY and SAAADI. The CDR3 region is CASSEGTGYGYTF. The DNA of the CDR3 is TGCGCCAGCAGTGAGGGGACAGGCTATGGCTACACCTTC.